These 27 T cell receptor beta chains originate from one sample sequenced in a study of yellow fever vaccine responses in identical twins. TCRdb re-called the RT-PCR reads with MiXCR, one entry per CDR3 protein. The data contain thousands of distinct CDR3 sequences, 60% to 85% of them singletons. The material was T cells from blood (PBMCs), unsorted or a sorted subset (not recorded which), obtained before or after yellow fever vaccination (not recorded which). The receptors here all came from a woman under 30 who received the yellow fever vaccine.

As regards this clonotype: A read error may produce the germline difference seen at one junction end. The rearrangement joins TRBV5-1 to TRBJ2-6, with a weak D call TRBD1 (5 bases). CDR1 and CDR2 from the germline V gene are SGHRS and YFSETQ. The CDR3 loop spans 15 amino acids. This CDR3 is CASRLAGSGANVLTF. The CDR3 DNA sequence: TGCGCCAGCAGGTTGGCAGGGTCTGGGGCCAACGTCCTGACTTTC.

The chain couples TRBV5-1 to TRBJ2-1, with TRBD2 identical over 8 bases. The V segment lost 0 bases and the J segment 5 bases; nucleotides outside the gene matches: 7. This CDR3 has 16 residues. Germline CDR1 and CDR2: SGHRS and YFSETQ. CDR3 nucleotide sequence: TGCGCCAGCAGCTTGGGGGGGACTAGTGGTAACAATGAGCAGTTCTTC. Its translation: CASSLGGTSGNNEQFF.

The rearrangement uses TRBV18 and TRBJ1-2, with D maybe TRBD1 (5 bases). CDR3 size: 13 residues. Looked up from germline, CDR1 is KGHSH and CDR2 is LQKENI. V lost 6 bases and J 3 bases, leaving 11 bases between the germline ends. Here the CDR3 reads CASSSGTYYGYTF. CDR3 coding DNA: TGTGCCAGCTCCTCCGGGACTTACTATGGCTACACCTTC. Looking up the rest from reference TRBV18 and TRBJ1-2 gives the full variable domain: NAGVMQNPRHLVRRRGQEARLRCSPMKGHSHVYWYRQLPEEGLKFMVYLQKENIIDESGMPKERFSAEFPKEGPSILRIQQVVRGDSAAYFCASSSGTYYGYTFGSGTRLTVV.

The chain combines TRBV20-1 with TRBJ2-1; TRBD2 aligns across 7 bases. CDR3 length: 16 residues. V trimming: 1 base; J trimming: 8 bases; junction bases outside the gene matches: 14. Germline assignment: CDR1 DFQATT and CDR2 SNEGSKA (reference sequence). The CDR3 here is CSARGERVLASYEQFF. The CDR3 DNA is TGCAGTGCTAGAGGGGAGAGGGTACTAGCGAGCTATGAGCAGTTCTTC.

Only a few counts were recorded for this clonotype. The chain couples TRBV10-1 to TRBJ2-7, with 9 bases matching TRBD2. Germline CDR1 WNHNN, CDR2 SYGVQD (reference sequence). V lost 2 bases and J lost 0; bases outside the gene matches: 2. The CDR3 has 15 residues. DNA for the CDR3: TGCGCCAGCAGTGAGGGGACTAGCAGCTCCTACGAGCAGTACTTC. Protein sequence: CASSEGTSSSYEQYF.

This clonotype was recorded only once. CDR3 region: CASSRSLDIYTDTQYF. For the CDR3, the DNA is TGCGCCAGCAGCCGATCCTTGGACATTTACACAGATACGCAGTATTTT. V usage is TRBV4-3 and J usage is TRBJ2-3, with a possible D match to TRBD1 (5 bases). From germline, CDR1 is LGHNA and CDR2 YSLEER. The ends were cut back, 4 bases at V and 2 bases at J, with 16 bases in the middle. There are 16 residues in the CDR3.

As DNA, the CDR3 is TGCGCCAGCAGTGCTGGGGTGTACACCGGGGAGCTGTTTTTT. Translated: CASSAGVYTGELFF. The chain recombines TRBV10-1 with TRBJ2-2; no firm D call. The CDR3 is made up of 14 amino acids. Trimming pared 4 bases from V and 3 bases from J, leaving 9 bases between. Germline V lookup: CDR1 WNHNN, CDR2 SYGVQD (reference sequence).

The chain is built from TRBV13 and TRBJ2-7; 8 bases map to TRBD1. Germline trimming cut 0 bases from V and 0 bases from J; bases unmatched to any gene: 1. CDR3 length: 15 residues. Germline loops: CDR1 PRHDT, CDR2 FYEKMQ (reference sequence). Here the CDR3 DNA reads TGTGCCAGCAGCTTAGGTACAGGGGGCTCCTACGAGCAGTACTTC. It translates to CASSLGTGGSYEQYF.

In DNA, the CDR3 is TGTGCCAGCAGTGATGGGATCTCCTACAATGAGCAGTTCTTC. Protein sequence: CASSDGISYNEQFF. The chain recombines TRBV2 with TRBJ2-1; D ambiguous. This CDR3 region has 14 residues. Germline V gives CDR1 SNHLY, CDR2 FYNNEI. V gave up 3 bases and J gave up 0 bases, with 6 bases separating them.

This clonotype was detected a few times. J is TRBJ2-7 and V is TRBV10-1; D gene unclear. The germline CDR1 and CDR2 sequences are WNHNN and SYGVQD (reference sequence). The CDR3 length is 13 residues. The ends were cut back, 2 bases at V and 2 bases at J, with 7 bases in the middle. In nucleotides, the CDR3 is TGCGCCAGCAGTGAGCGTCTAGCCTACGAGCAGTACTTC. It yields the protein CASSERLAYEQYF.

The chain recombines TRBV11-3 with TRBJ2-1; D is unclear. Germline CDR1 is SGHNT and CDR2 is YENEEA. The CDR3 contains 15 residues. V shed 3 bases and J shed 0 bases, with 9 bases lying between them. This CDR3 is CASSFDGSSYNEQFF. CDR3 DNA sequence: TGTGCCAGCAGCTTTGACGGTAGCTCCTACAATGAGCAGTTCTTC.

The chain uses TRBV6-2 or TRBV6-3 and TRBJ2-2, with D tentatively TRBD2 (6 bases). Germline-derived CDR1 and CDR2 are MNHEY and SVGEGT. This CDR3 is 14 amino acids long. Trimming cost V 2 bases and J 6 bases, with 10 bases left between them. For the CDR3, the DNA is TGTGCCAGCAGTTACGACGGGGAGGCCGGGGAGCTGTTTTTT. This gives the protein CASSYDGEAGELFF.

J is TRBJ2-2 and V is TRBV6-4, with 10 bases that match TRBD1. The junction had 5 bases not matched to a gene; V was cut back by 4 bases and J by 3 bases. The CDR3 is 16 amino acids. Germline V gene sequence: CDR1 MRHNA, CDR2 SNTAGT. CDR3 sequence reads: CASSGTGTGDTGELFF. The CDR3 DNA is TGTGCCAGCAGTGGGACCGGGACAGGGGACACCGGGGAGCTGTTTTTT.

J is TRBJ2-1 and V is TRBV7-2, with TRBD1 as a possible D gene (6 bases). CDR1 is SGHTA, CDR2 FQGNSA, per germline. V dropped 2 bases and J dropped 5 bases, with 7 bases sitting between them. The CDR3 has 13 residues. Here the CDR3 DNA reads TGTGCCAGCAGCTTAAACAGGGACAATGAGCAGTTCTTC. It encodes CASSLNRDNEQFF.

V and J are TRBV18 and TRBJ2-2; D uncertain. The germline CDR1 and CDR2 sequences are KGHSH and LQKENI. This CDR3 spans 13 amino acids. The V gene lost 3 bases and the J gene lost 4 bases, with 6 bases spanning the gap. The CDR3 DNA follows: TGTGCCAGCTCACCGCGGACCACCGGGGAGCTGTTTTTT. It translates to CASSPRTTGELFF.

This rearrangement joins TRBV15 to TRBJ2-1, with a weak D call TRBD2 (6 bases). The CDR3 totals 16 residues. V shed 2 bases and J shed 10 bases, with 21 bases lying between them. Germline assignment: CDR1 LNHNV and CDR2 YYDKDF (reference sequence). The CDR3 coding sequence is TGTGCCACCAGCAGAAGAGCACCGGGAGTACCGGGGGAGCAGTTCTTC. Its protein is CATSRRAPGVPGEQFF. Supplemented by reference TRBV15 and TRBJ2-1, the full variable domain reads DAMVIQNPRYQVTQFGKPVTLSCSQTLNHNVMYWYQQKSSQAPKLLFHYYDKDFNNEADTPDNFQSRRPNTSFCFLDIRSPGLGDTAMYLCATSRRAPGVPGEQFFGPGTRLTVL.

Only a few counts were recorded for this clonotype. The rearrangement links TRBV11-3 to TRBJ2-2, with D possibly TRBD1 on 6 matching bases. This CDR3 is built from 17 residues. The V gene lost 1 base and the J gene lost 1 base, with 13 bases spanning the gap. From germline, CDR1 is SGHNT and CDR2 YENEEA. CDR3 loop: CASSLGPGQRNTGELFF. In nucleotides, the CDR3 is TGTGCCAGCAGCTTAGGACCTGGACAGAGGAACACCGGGGAGCTGTTTTTT.

In nucleotides, the CDR3 is TGTGCCAGCAGCGAGATCCAGGGTGGCGAGCAGTACTTC. Residues: CASSEIQGGEQYF. The chain joins TRBV13 to TRBJ2-7; perhaps TRBD1 as D (5 bases). Germline CDR1 reads PRHDT; CDR2 reads FYEKMQ (reference sequence). Trimming cost V 5 bases and J 6 bases, with 14 bases left between them. The CDR3 runs to 13 residues.

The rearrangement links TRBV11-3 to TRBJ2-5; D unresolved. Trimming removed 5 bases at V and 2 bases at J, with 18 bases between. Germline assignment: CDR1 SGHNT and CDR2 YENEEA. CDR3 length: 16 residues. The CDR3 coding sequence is TGTGCCAGCAGCGTAGTTATCTTGGGTCTGCAAGAGACCCAGTACTTC. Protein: CASSVVILGLQETQYF.

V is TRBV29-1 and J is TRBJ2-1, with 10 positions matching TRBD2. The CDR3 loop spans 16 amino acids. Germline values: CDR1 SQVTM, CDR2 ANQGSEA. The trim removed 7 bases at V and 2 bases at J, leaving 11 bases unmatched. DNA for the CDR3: TGCAGCGCCCCGAATCCTAGCGGGAGTACCTACAATGAGCAGTTCTTC. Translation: CSAPNPSGSTYNEQFF.

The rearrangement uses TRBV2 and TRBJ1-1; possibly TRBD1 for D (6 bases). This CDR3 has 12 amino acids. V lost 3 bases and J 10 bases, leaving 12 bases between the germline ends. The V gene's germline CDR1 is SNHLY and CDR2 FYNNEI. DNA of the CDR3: TGTGCCAGCAGTGACAGCCCCAGGGGAGCTTTCTTT. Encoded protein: CASSDSPRGAFF. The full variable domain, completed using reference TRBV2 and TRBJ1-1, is EPEVTQTPSHQVTQMGQEVILRCVPISNHLYFYWYRQILGQKVEFLVSFYNNEISEKSEIFDDQFSVERPDGSNFTLKIRSTKLEDSAMYFCASSDSPRGAFFGQGTRLTVV.

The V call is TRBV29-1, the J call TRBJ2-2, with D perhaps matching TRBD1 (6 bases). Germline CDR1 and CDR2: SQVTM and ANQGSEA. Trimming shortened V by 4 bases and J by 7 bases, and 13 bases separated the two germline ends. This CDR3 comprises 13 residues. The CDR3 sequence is CSVGGRAVGELFF. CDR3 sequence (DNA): TGCAGCGTTGGGGGGCGGGCCGTCGGGGAGCTGTTTTTT.

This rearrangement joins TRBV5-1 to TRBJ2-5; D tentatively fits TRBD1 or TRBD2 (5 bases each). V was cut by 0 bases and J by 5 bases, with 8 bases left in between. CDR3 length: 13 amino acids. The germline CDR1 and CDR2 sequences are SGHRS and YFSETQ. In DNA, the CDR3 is TGCGCCAGCAGCTTGGATGAGGGGGAGACCCAGTACTTC. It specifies CASSLDEGETQYF.

CDR3 DNA sequence: TGCAGCGTTGTCCCCTGGCAGGGGGCAAACACTGAAGCTTTCTTT. Its protein is CSVVPWQGANTEAFF. The genes are TRBV29-1 and TRBJ1-1; the match to TRBD1 covers 8 bases. The V and J ends lost 4 bases and 2 bases, in that order; junction bases with no gene match: 9. CDR1 SQVTM and CDR2 ANQGSEA come from the germline V gene. CDR3 length equals 15 residues.

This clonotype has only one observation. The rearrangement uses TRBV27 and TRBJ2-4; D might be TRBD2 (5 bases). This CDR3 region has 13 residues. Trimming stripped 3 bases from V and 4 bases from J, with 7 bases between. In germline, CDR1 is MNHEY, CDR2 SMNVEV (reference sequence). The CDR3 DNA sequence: TGTGCCAGCAGTTTTTCGGGAAAAAACATTCAGTACTTC. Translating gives CASSFSGKNIQYF.

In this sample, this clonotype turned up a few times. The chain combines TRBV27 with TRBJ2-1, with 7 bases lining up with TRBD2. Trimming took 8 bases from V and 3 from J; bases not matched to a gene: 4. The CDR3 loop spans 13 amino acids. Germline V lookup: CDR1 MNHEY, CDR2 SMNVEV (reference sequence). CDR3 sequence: CASRGSLYNEQFF. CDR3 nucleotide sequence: TGTGCCAGCCGCGGGAGTCTCTACAATGAGCAGTTCTTC.

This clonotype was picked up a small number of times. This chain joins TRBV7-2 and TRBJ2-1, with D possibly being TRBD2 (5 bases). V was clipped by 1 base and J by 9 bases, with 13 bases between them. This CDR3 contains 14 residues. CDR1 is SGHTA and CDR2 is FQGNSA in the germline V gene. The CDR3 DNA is TGTGCCAGCAGCTTAGTTCCCCCGGGGAGTGAGCAGTTCTTC. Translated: CASSLVPPGSEQFF.